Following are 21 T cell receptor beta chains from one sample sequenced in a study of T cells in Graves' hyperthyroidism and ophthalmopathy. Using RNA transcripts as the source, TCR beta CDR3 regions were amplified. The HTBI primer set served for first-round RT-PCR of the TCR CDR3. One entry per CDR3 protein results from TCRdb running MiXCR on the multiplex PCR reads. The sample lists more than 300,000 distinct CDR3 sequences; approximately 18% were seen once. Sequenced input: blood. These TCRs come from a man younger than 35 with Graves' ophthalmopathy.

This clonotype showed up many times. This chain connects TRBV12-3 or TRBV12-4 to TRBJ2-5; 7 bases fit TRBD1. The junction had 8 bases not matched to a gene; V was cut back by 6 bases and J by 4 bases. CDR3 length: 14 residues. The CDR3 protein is CASSIQGNGETQYF. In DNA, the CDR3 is TGTGCCAGCAGCATACAGGGGAATGGAGAGACCCAGTACTTC.

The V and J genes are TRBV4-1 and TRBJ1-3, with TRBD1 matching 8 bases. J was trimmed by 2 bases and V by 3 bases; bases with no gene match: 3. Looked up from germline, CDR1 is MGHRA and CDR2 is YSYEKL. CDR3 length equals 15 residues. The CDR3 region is CASSQTGAAGNTIYF. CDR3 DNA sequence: TGCGCCAGCAGCCAGACAGGGGCGGCTGGAAACACCATATATTTT.

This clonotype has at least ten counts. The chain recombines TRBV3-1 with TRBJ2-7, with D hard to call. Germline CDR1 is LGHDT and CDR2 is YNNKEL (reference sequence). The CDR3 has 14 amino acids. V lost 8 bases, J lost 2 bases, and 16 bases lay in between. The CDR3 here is CASAPRTATYEQYF. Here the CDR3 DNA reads TGTGCCAGCGCCCCCCGTACGGCGACCTACGAGCAGTACTTC.

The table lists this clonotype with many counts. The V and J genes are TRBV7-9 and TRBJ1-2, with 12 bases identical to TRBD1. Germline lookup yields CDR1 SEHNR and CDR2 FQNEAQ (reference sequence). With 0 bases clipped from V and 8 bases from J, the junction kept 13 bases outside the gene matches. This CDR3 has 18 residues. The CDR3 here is CASSLATGQGAPRRGYTF. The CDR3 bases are TGTGCCAGCAGCTTAGCCACGGGACAGGGGGCTCCGCGCCGCGGCTACACCTTC. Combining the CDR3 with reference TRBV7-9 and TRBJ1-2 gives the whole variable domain DTGVSQNPRHKITKRGQNVTFRCDPISEHNRLYWYRQTLGQGPEFLTYFQNEAQLEKSRLLSDRFSAERPKGSFSTLEIQRTEQGDSAMYLCASSLATGQGAPRRGYTFGSGTRLTVV.

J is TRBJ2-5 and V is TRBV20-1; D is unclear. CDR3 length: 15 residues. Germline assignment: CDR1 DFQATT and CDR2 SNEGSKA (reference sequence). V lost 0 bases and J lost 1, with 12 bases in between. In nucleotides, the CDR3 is TGCAGTGCTAGAGATTACAAGCGTGGCCAAGAGACCCAGTACTTC. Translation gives CSARDYKRGQETQYF.

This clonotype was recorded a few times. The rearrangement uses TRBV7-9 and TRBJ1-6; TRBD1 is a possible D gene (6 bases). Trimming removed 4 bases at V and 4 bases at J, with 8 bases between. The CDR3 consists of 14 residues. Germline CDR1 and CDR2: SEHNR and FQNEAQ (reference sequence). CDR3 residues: CASSSTGYNSPLHF. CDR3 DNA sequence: TGTGCCAGCAGCTCGACAGGATATAATTCACCCCTCCACTTT.

CDR3 sequence reads: CASSRGSRHEQFF. The CDR3 DNA is TGTGCCAGCAGTAGGGGGTCGAGGCATGAGCAGTTCTTC. This rearrangement joins TRBV12-3 or TRBV12-4 to TRBJ2-1, with D possibly TRBD1 on 6 matching bases. The germline V and J ends were trimmed by 5 bases and 8 bases, with 13 bases remaining between them. CDR3 length: 13 residues.

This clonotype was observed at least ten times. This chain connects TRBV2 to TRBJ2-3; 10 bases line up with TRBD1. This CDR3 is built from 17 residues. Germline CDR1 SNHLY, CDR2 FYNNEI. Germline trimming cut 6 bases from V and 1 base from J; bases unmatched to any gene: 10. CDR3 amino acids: CASSRTAGTGGTDTQYF. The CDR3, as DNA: TGTGCCAGCAGCCGAACCGCCGGGACAGGGGGCACAGATACGCAGTATTTT.

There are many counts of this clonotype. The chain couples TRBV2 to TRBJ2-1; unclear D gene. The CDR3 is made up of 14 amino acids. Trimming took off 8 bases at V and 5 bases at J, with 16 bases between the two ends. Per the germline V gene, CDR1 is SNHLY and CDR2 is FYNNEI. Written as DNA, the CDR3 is TGTGCCAGCGGCTCAAGCTCGGCGGACAATGAGCAGTTCTTC. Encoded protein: CASGSSSADNEQFF.

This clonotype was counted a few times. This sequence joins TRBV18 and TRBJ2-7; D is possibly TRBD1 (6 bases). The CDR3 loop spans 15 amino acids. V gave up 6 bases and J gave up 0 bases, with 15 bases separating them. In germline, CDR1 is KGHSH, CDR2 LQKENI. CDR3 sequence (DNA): TGTGCCAGCTCGTTTCAGGGGACACACTCCTACGAGCAGTACTTC. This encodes CASSFQGTHSYEQYF.

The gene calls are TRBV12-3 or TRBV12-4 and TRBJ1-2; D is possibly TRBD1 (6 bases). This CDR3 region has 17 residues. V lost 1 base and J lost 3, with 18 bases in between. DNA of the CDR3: TGTGCCAGCAGTTTAGACGTTCTCCAGGGGCCCGACTATGGCTACACCTTC. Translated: CASSLDVLQGPDYGYTF.

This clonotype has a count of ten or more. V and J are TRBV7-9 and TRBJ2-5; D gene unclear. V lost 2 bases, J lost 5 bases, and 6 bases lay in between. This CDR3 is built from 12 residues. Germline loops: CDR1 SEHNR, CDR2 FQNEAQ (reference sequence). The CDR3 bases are TGTGCCAGCAGCTTAAGTCTGGAGACCCAGTACTTC. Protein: CASSLSLETQYF. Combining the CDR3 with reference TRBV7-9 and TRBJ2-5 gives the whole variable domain DTGVSQNPRHKITKRGQNVTFRCDPISEHNRLYWYRQTLGQGPEFLTYFQNEAQLEKSRLLSDRFSAERPKGSFSTLEIQRTEQGDSAMYLCASSLSLETQYFGPGTRLLVL.

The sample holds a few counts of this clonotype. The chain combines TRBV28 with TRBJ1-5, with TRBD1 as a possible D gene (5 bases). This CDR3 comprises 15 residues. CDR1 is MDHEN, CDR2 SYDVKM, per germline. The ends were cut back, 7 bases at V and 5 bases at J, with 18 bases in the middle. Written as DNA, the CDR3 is TGTGCCAGCAATGGGGCGGGTAACCCAGATCAGCCCCAGCATTTT. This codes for CASNGAGNPDQPQHF.

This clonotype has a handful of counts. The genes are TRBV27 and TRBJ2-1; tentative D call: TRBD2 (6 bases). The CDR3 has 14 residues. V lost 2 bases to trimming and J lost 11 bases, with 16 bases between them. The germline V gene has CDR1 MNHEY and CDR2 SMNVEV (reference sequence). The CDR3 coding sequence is TGTGCCAGCAGTTTAGGGGGAGGAACCGCGCAGCAGTTCTTC. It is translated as CASSLGGGTAQQFF.

CDR3 protein: CASSLGTSGGDPNEQFF. Here the CDR3 DNA reads TGTGCCAGCAGTTTGGGGACTAGCGGGGGGGATCCCAATGAGCAGTTCTTC. The chain joins TRBV12-3 or TRBV12-4 to TRBJ2-1, with TRBD2 matching 16 bases. The V and J ends lost 3 bases and 6 bases, in that order; junction bases with no gene match: 5. The CDR3 consists of 17 residues.

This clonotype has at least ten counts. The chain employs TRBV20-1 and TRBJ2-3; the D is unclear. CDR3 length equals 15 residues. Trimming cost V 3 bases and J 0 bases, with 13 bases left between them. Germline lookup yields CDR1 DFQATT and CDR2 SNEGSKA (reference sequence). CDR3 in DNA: TGCAGTGCTAGTGGTTATGGAGCTAGCACAGATACGCAGTATTTT. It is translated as CSASGYGASTDTQYF.

As DNA, the CDR3 is TGTGCCAGCATCCAAACTTACAGGGGGGGCACCCAGTACTTC. Amino acids: CASIQTYRGGTQYF. The chain uses TRBV7-9 and TRBJ2-5; D might be TRBD1 (8 bases). The germline V and J ends were trimmed by 7 bases and 8 bases, with 20 bases remaining between them. CDR1 is SEHNR, CDR2 FQNEAQ, per germline (reference sequence). This CDR3 region has 14 residues. Complete variable domain (other parts from reference TRBV7-9 and TRBJ2-5): DTGVSQNPRHKITKRGQNVTFRCDPISEHNRLYWYRQTLGQGPEFLTYFQNEAQLEKSRLLSDRFSAERPKGSFSTLEIQRTEQGDSAMYLCASIQTYRGGTQYFGPGTRLLVL.

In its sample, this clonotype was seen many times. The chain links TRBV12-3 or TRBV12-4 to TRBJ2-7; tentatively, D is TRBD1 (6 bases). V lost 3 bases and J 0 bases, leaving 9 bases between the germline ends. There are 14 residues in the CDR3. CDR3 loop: CASSFAGASYEQYF. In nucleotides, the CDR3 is TGTGCCAGCAGTTTCGCAGGGGCCTCCTACGAGCAGTACTTC.

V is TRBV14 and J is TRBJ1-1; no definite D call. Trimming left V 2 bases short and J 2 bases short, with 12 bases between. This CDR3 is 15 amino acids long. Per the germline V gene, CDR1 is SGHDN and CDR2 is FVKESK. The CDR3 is CASSQKASLNTEAFF. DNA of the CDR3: TGTGCCAGCAGCCAAAAGGCCAGTTTAAACACTGAAGCTTTCTTT.

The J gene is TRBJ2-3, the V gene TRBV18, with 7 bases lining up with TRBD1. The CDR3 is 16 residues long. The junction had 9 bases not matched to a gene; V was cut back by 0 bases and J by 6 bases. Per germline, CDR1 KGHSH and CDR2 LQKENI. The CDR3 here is CASSPPGPIRGDTQYF. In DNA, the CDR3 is TGTGCCAGCTCACCACCGGGACCCATCAGGGGGGATACGCAGTATTTT.

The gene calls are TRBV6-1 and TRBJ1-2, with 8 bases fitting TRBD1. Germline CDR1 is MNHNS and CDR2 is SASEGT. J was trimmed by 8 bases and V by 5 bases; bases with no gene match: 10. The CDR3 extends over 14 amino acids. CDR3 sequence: CASSTPGQALGYTF. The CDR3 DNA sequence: TGTGCCAGCAGTACTCCGGGACAGGCTCTCGGCTACACCTTC.